The TCR beta chain described here comes from a study of beta chain features in type 1 diabetes. Study findings and constraints: PCR might favor shorter templates, but any such skew would affect patients and controls equally. The question left open here concerned HLA type influencing TCRB rearrangement.

The study reverse transcribed the entire isolated RNA, so it sequenced expressed TCRB transcripts. Assay used: immunoSEQ multiplex PCR; TCRdb lists only in-frame clones, some missing. The table records around 430,000 clones, 25% to 35% of them present only once. The CDR3 length is 13 residues. Germline V gene lookup returns CDR1 SNHLY and CDR2 FYNNEI. Deletions cut 4 bases from V and 2 bases from J, with 7 bases between. This clone was observed a handful of times. Its antigen is undetermined. Sort purity for all populations was recorded as exceeding 98%. The TCR was taken from a man younger than 35 in good health. V gene TRBV2 combines with J gene TRBJ2-3; a weak D match, TRBD2 (5 bases). The sequencing input was naive CD4+ T cells from blood. CDR3 loop: CASSVDYTDTQYF. In DNA form, the CDR3 reads TGTGCCAGCAGTGTAGACTACACAGATACGCAGTATTTT. The complete variable domain, with remaining parts taken from reference TRBV2 and TRBJ2-3, reads EPEVTQTPSHQVTQMGQEVILRCVPISNHLYFYWYRQILGQKVEFLVSFYNNEISEKSEIFDDQFSVERPDGSNFTLKIRSTKLEDSAMYFCASSVDYTDTQYFGPGTRLTVL.